This T cell receptor beta chain comes out of a study of cytomegalovirus exposure and HLA in healthy donors. Remarks on this clone: Its antigen is still unknown.

60 Vbeta and 13 Jbeta primers were used in PCR. Here immunoSEQ multiplex PCR was the method, and the copy in TCRdb shows in-frame clones only, minus some. This table holds 150,000 or so clones, around 80% found once. J was trimmed by 1 base and V by 1 base; bases with no gene match: 2. Germline CDR1 reads LGHNA; CDR2 reads YSLEER. CDR3 length equals 16 residues. Study results and limitations: In vitro data verified three CMV-associated chains as specific for CMV antigens.

Sequenced: PBMCs. This TCR was sampled from a woman younger than 35 in good health and CMV-seronegative. The rearrangement links TRBV4-3 to TRBJ2-2; 8 bases are shared with TRBD1. CDR3 region: CASSQGTGRNTGELFF. The DNA for the CDR3 is TGCGCCAGCAGCCAAGGGACAGGGAGGAACACCGGGGAGCTGTTTTTT.